This T cell receptor (beta chain) was identified during a study of breast tumors, draining lymph nodes, adjacent tissues. V was trimmed by 4 bases and J by 7 bases, leaving 23 bases between them. The CDR3 is made up of 16 amino acids. Per the germline V gene, CDR1 is SQVTM and CDR2 is ANQGSEA. As concerns this clonotype: The antigen remains undetermined.

Study-level findings and limits: The data were judged consistent with most tumor T cells coming from lymph node and expanding in tumor. Tumors had less TCR diversity than lymph nodes, more than nontumor tissue.

MiXCR was run by TCRdb on the multiplex PCR reads, yielding one entry per CDR3 protein. This sample yields about 63,000 distinct CDR3 sequences, of which 57% are seen a single time; approximately 18% belongs to the top ten. The chain has TRBV29-1 and TRBJ1-3, with D possibly TRBD1 on 6 matching bases. The TCR sequence derives from a female donor with breast cancer. Some clones in this sample may be carry-over from other donors' samples. Sequenced: breast tumor tissue. CDR3 in amino acids: CSVVPYLTGWRNTIYF. CDR3 bases: TGCAGCGTTGTTCCGTATTTAACAGGGTGGAGGAACACCATATATTTT.